These T cell receptor beta chains were read from a single sample in a study of shared clonotypes between healthy human individuals. The table came from immunoSEQ multiplex PCR; TCRdb's copy has only in-frame clones and leaves some out. Of about 800,000 clones in the sample, 96% were seen once. The sequenced sample consisted of naive CD8+ T cells sorted from blood. The receptors were gathered from a young man in good health. Each CDR3 is given with its conserved first and last residue. D genes are given only for firm matches. Clone sizes are given selectively: once, few, many, or a class where the clone is expanded.

>TRBV7-9|.|TRBJ2-1|.
CASSLVVGGVGDEQFF
TGTGCCAGCAGCTTAGTAGTGGGAGGAGTGGGCGATGAGCAGTTCTTC
>TRBV11-2|.|TRBJ2-1|.
CASSPLDGGLMNEQFF
TGTGCCAGCAGCCCCCTGGACGGAGGGCTCATGAATGAGCAGTTCTTC
>TRBV7-6|once|TRBJ2-3|TRBD2
CASRTAGEELPTTDTQYF
TGTGCCAGCAGAACGGCGGGAGAAGAGTTACCGACCACAGATACGCAGTATTTT
>TRBV10-3|.|TRBJ2-6|TRBD1
CAISVSRGHSGANVLTF
TGTGCCATCAGTGTCTCCAGGGGGCACTCTGGGGCCAACGTCCTGACTTTC
>TRBV5-4|.|TRBJ1-1|.
CASSQGRLNTEAFF
TGTGCCAGCAGCCAGGGACGGTTGAACACTGAAGCTTTCTTT
>TRBV7-9|.|TRBJ2-3|.
CASSLVQGNTQYF
TGTGCCAGCAGCTTAGTTCAGGGAAATACGCAGTATTTT
>TRBV9|.|TRBJ2-1|TRBD2
CASSERGLVGRDEQFF
TGTGCCAGCAGCGAGAGGGGACTAGTTGGTCGTGATGAGCAGTTCTTC
>TRBV6-5|.|TRBJ2-5|TRBD2
CASSYGSSGREETQYF
TGTGCCAGCAGTTACGGGTCTAGCGGGAGGGAAGAGACCCAGTACTTC
>TRBV4-1|once|TRBJ1-1|.
CASSLGTRPTEAFF
TGCGCCAGCAGCCTAGGTACCCGACCGACTGAAGCTTTCTTT
>TRBV27|.|TRBJ2-7|TRBD1
CASSLSKGQVSYEQYF
TGTGCCAGCAGTTTATCGAAGGGACAGGTCTCCTACGAGCAGTACTTC
>TRBV28|once|TRBJ1-1|.
CASRGVIDTEAFF
TGTGCCAGCAGGGGCGTTATCGACACTGAAGCTTTCTTT
>TRBV11-2|.|TRBJ1-5|.
CASSSYGEGNQPQHF
TGTGCCAGCAGCTCCTACGGGGAGGGCAATCAGCCCCAGCATTTT
>TRBV27|.|TRBJ2-4|.
CASRGGWAKNIQYF
TGTGCCAGCAGGGGAGGTTGGGCCAAAAACATTCAGTACTTC
>TRBV6-6|.|TRBJ2-5|TRBD2
CASTTLAGVETQYF
TGTGCCAGCACAACACTAGCGGGAGTAGAGACCCAGTACTTC
>TRBV6-5|once|TRBJ2-7|.
CASRSEDGGSYEQYF
TGTGCCAGCAGATCCGAGGACGGGGGATCCTACGAGCAGTACTTC
>TRBV19|.|TRBJ1-5|TRBD1
CASSGQGVNNQPQHF
TGTGCCAGTTCTGGACAGGGGGTGAACAATCAGCCCCAGCATTTT